This entry is about one T cell receptor beta chain. The antigen is not known. Since all of the isolated RNA was reverse transcribed, expressed TCRB transcripts were what got sequenced. Assay used: immunoSEQ multiplex PCR; TCRdb lists only in-frame clones, some missing. The sample comprises about 350,000 clones, around 20% of which are singletons, and around 0.044% rests with the top ten. The sample originates from a study of beta chain features in type 1 diabetes. Study-wide points: Patients with type 1 diabetes showed fewer VDJ junction insertions and more deletions.

V lost 10 bases and J 4 bases, leaving 16 bases between the germline ends. Germline V gene lookup returns CDR1 MNHEY and CDR2 SMNVEV (reference sequence). The CDR3 contains 13 residues. The chain combines TRBV27 with TRBJ1-2; a possible D gene is TRBD1 (6 bases). Sequenced sample: naive CD4+ T cells from blood. The TCR comes from a young woman in good health. CDR3 sequence reads: CATGDGGAYGYTF. The DNA for the CDR3 is TGTGCCACCGGGGACGGGGGGGCCTATGGCTACACCTTC.